These 6 T cell receptor beta chains came from one sample sequenced in a study of blood T cell repertoires in COVID-19. Data came from immunoSEQ multiplex PCR; TCRdb stores just in-frame clones and leaves some out. The sample records a few hundred thousand clones, 75% to 90% being singletons. Sequenced material: peripheral blood. These receptors were obtained from a woman in her 70s with COVID-19, enrolled during active disease.

V is TRBV7-6 and J is TRBJ2-7, with TRBD1 matching over 9 bases. The length of the CDR3 is 14 residues. V dropped 5 bases and J dropped 3; count of bases not matched to a gene: 5. Germline lookup yields CDR1 SGHVS and CDR2 FNYEAQ. The CDR3 loop reads CASSLRGQGYEQYF. The DNA for the CDR3 is TGTGCCAGCAGCCTCAGGGGACAGGGCTACGAGCAGTACTTC.

This clone has just a few counts. The rearrangement uses TRBV7-2 and TRBJ2-1; 12 nucleotides align to TRBD2. V lost 5 bases to trimming and J lost 7 bases; unmatched junction nucleotides: 6. In germline, CDR1 is SGHTA, CDR2 FQGNSA. CDR3 length equals 15 residues. CDR3 in amino acids: CASSAAGLAGNEQFF. The CDR3 bases are TGTGCCAGCAGCGCCGCCGGACTAGCGGGGAATGAGCAGTTCTTC.

This clone has just one count. This rearrangement joins TRBV7-2 to TRBJ1-1; D remains unclear. V was trimmed by 2 bases and J by 0 bases, leaving 10 bases between them. CDR1 is SGHTA and CDR2 is FQGNSA in the germline V gene. The CDR3 sequence is 15 residues long. CDR3 sequence: CASSLRLAVNTEAFF. CDR3 DNA sequence: TGTGCCAGCAGCTTAAGATTGGCAGTGAACACTGAAGCTTTCTTT.

This clone was seen a single time. In nucleotides, the CDR3 is TGCAGCGTCGAGACTAGCGGGAGAGGCAATGAGCAGTTCTTC. The encoded protein is CSVETSGRGNEQFF. This chain joins TRBV29-1 and TRBJ2-1; 12 nucleotides agree with TRBD2. The germline V gene encodes CDR1 SQVTM and CDR2 ANQGSEA. Trimming cost V 6 bases and J 6 bases; bases outside gene matches: 6. This CDR3 is 14 amino acids long.

The chain is built from TRBV28 and TRBJ1-2; D perhaps matches TRBD1 (5 bases). CDR3 length: 14 residues. Per the germline V gene, CDR1 is MDHEN and CDR2 is SYDVKM. Trimming cost V 5 bases and J 4 bases, with 14 bases left between them. The CDR3 protein is CASSRGDQFYGYTF. Written as DNA, the CDR3 is TGTGCCAGCAGTCGGGGGGACCAATTCTATGGCTACACCTTC.

This clone was seen a few times. The chain joins TRBV2 to TRBJ1-5, with D possibly TRBD1 on 5 matching bases. V lost 6 bases, J lost 2 bases, and 20 bases lay in between. The CDR3 length is 17 residues. CDR1 and CDR2 (germline): SNHLY, FYNNEI. The CDR3 region has the DNA TGTGCCAGCAGGAGAACTGAGACAGTAGCGGGCAATCAGCCCCAGCATTTT. This codes for CASRRTETVAGNQPQHF.